This T cell receptor (beta chain) appears in the sequencing data of a study of long-term antiretroviral therapy in people with HIV. Findings of the study overall: Diversity went up after ART and still fell short of transplant donor controls. Neither ART adherence, viral resistance nor therapy changes were documented. Pre-ART clonal expansions dominated every time point's repertoire.

At survey level, the immunoSEQ assay was run in its v3.0 version. Samples were sequenced targeting roughly 35,000-55,000 T-cell genomes each. Generated by immunoSEQ multiplex PCR, the TCRdb table keeps only in-frame clones and is missing some. This table has roughly 12,000 clones, almost 80% appearing once. The count of this clone is one. Its antigen is unidentified. Trimming left V 5 bases short and J 1 base short, with 9 bases between. In germline, CDR1 is LNHDA, CDR2 SQIVND (reference sequence). This CDR3 is 15 amino acids long. The V gene is TRBV19, the J gene TRBJ2-6; D is unclear. The sequence came from a woman aged 40 to 50 with HIV. Sequenced here: unsorted PBMCs, sampled 0.8 years before starting antiretroviral therapy. The CDR3 nucleotides are TGTGCCAGTAGTCTCTGGTGGTCTGGGGCCAACGTCCTGACTTTC. Translation gives CASSLWWSGANVLTF.